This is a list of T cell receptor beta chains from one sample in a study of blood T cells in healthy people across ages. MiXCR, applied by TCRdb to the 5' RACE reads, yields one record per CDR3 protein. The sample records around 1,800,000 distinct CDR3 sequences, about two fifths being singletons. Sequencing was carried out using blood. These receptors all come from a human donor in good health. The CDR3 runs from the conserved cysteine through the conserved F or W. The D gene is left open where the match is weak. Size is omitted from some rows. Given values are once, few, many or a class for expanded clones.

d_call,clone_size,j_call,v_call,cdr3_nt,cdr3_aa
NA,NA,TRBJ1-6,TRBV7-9,TGTGCCAGCAGCTTAGCAGATGGCAGCTCTACCCCCCTCCACTTT,CASSLADGSSTPLHF
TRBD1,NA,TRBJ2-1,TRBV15,TGTGCCACCAGCGGAGGGAACCGGGACAGGTCCTACAATGAGCAGTTCTTC,CATSGGNRDRSYNEQFF
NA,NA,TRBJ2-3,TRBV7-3,TGTGCCAGCAGCTTATTACACGCAGATACGCAGTATTTT,CASSLLHADTQYF
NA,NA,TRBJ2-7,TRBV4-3,TGCGCCAGCAGCCAAGTCAGGAGCGGCTCGTACGAGCAGTACTTC,CASSQVRSGSYEQYF
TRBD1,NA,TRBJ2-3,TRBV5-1,TGCGCCAGCAGCAAATCGGGACAGGCCGCAGATACGCAGTATTTT,CASSKSGQAADTQYF
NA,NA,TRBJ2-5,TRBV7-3,TGTGCCAGCAGCTCCCGACGTGGCCCAGCAGAGACCCAGTACTTC,CASSSRRGPAETQYF
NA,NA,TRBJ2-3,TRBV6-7,TGTGCCAGCAGTTACGCCCCACATTTGGGGGGCAGCGCAGATACGCAGTATTTT,CASSYAPHLGGSADTQYF
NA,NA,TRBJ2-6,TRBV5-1,TGCGCCAGCAGCTCCCTTGGTCTAGGGGTCAACGTCCTGACTTTC,CASSSLGLGVNVLTF
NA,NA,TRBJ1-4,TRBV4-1,TGCGCCAGCAGCCAACAAGGGGGAACTAATGAAAAACTGTTTTTT,CASSQQGGTNEKLFF
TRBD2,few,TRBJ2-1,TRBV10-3,TGTGCCATCAGCCCCAGGACTAGCGGGGGGAATGAGCAGTTCTTC,CAISPRTSGGNEQFF
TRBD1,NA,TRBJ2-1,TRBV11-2,TGTGCCAGCAGCTTAGATAGGGGGCTAAGCAATGAGCAGTTCTTC,CASSLDRGLSNEQFF
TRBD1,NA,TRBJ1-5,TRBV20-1,TGCAGTGCCAACGACAGGGCCGATCAGCCCCAGCATTTT,CSANDRADQPQHF
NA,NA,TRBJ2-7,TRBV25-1,TGTGCCAGCAGTAAGGCGGGCAACTCCTACGAGCAGTACTTC,CASSKAGNSYEQYF
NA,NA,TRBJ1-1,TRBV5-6,TGTGCCAGCAGCCCGGGGAGGGCTCCGAAGAACACTGAAGCTTTCTTT,CASSPGRAPKNTEAFF
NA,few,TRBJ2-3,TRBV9,TGTGCCAGCAGCGGGGTGTCCGAGGATACGCAGTATTTT,CASSGVSEDTQYF
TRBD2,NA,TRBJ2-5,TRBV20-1,TGCAGTGCTAGGGGCAGGGGACAGGCAGCGGGACTAGCGGGGGTTGGGCAAGAGACCCAGTACTTC,CSARGRGQAAGLAGVGQETQYF
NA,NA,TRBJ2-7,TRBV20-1,TGCAGTGCTACAGCTAACTCCTACGAGCAGTACTTC,CSATANSYEQYF